One sample yielded the 27 T cell receptor beta chains listed below, sequenced in a study of T cell clones after liver transplantation. The method was immunoSEQ multiplex PCR; TCRdb's version includes in-frame clones alone and lacks a portion of them. The sample contains 93,000 or so clones, roughly four fifths of which appear only once. The sample consisted of CD4+ T cells from blood, taken approximately 45 months after liver transplant. The receptor source for this set is a human patient who received a liver transplant. Part of the T cells may come from the graft donor.

The V and J genes are TRBV7-2 and TRBJ1-3, with D unresolved. The V gene lost 5 bases and the J gene lost 6 bases, with 8 bases spanning the gap. The germline V gene encodes CDR1 SGHTA and CDR2 FQGNSA. The CDR3 has 12 amino acids. CDR3 region: CASSPTENTIYF. The CDR3 region has the DNA TGTGCCAGCAGCCCAACAGAAAACACCATATATTTT. The full variable domain, completed using reference TRBV7-2 and TRBJ1-3, is GAGVSQSPSNKVTEKGKDVELRCDPISGHTALYWYRQSLGQGLEFLIYFQGNSAPDKSGLPSDRFSAERTGGSVSTLTIQRTQQEDSAVYLCASSPTENTIYFGEGSWLTVV.

V gene TRBV9 combines with J gene TRBJ2-1; 8 positions agree with TRBD2. The V gene end was trimmed by 4 bases and the J gene end by 15 bases; junction bases not matched to a gene: 6. Looked up from germline, CDR1 is SGDLS and CDR2 is YYNGEE. CDR3 length: 11 amino acids. The CDR3 bases are TGTGCCAGCAGCATGGAGCGGGAGTTGTTCTTC. Its protein is CASSMERELFF. The full variable domain, with the rest looked up from reference TRBV9 and TRBJ2-1, is DSGVTQTPKHLITATGQRVTLRCSPRSGDLSVYWYQQSLDQGLQFLIQYYNGEERAKGNILERFSAQQFPDLHSELNLSSLELGDSALYFCASSMERELFFGPGTRLTVL.

This clone was counted only a few times. The chain couples TRBV5-1 to TRBJ2-5; 7 bases fit TRBD2. Germline V CDR1 and CDR2: SGHRS, YFSETQ. The CDR3 is 15 residues long. Germline trimming cut 0 bases from V and 5 bases from J; bases unmatched to any gene: 7. The CDR3 protein is CASSLVAGDSETQYF. The CDR3 nucleotides read TGCGCCAGCAGCTTGGTGGCGGGAGATTCGGAGACCCAGTACTTC.

The chain is built from TRBV15 and TRBJ1-4; unclear D gene. Germline CDR1 LNHNV, CDR2 YYDKDF (reference sequence). Trimming removed 0 bases from V and 10 bases from J, with 15 bases in between. This CDR3 spans 15 amino acids. CDR3 in amino acids: CATSRDSGQTPKLFF. The CDR3 DNA follows: TGTGCCACCAGCAGAGATTCGGGCCAGACCCCAAAACTGTTTTTT.

This rearrangement joins TRBV18 to TRBJ1-6; the D is unclear. The ends were cut back, 2 bases at V and 7 bases at J, with 15 bases in the middle. From germline, CDR1 is KGHSH and CDR2 LQKENI. CDR3 length equals 16 residues. CDR3 sequence reads: CASSPNSGNQNSPLHF. CDR3 nucleotide sequence: TGTGCCAGCTCACCAAACTCGGGAAACCAAAATTCACCCCTCCACTTT.

This clone was detected only once. The gene calls are TRBV5-5 and TRBJ1-5; D not resolved. V lost 0 bases, J lost 5 bases, and 12 bases lay in between. Germline CDR1 reads SGHKS; CDR2 reads YYEKEE (reference sequence). This CDR3 has 15 residues. CDR3 region: CASSLVTGSDQPQHF. Here the CDR3 DNA reads TGTGCCAGCAGCTTGGTCACCGGCTCCGATCAGCCCCAGCATTTT.

There are a few counts of this clone. The chain is built from TRBV10-3 and TRBJ1-1, with D unclear. The CDR3 runs 14 residues. Germline values: CDR1 ENHRY, CDR2 SYGVKD. The V and J ends lost 6 bases and 10 bases respectively, with 21 bases between them. DNA of the CDR3: TGTGCCATCAGGTTCTTGGTGGCAGCTACGGCAGCTTTCTTT. The encoded protein is CAIRFLVAATAAFF.

The V gene is TRBV6-1, the J gene TRBJ1-6; no reliable D call. V lost 3 bases and J lost 10, with 16 bases in between. Germline V lookup: CDR1 MNHNS, CDR2 SASEGT. The CDR3 totals 15 residues. The DNA for the CDR3 is TGTGCCAGCAGTGACGGAAGTGTAGTAATATCACCCCTCCACTTT. This sequence encodes CASSDGSVVISPLHF.

The chain uses TRBV5-1 and TRBJ1-3; no reliable D call. The CDR3 has 16 residues. Trimming stripped 4 bases from V and 1 base from J, with 15 bases between. Per germline, CDR1 SGHRS and CDR2 YFSETQ. In nucleotides, the CDR3 is TGCGCCAGCAGCCTCATGGGAGAGATATCTGGAAACACCATATATTTT. This translates into CASSLMGEISGNTIYF. Full variable domain (rest looked up from reference TRBV5-1 and TRBJ1-3): KAGVTQTPRYLIKTRGQQVTLSCSPISGHRSVSWYQQTPGQGLQFLFEYFSETQRNKGNFPGRFSGRQFSNSRSEMNVSTLELGDSALYLCASSLMGEISGNTIYFGEGSWLTVV.

This chain connects TRBV27 to TRBJ1-5; possible D gene TRBD1, 6 bases. This CDR3 contains 12 residues. V was clipped by 9 bases and J by 7 bases, with 13 bases between them. Per the germline V gene, CDR1 is MNHEY and CDR2 is SMNVEV (reference sequence). CDR3 DNA sequence: TGTGCCAGTAGGCGGGGGGGCCAGCCCCAGCATTTT. Translation: CASRRGGQPQHF.

The DNA of the CDR3 is TGTGCCAGCAGTGCCCCCCCCATGAGAGCCTACGAGCAGTACTTC. This codes for CASSAPPMRAYEQYF. V is TRBV28 and J is TRBJ2-7, with D unclear. Germline V lookup: CDR1 MDHEN, CDR2 SYDVKM. This CDR3 is built from 15 residues. Deletions cut 5 bases from V and 2 bases from J, with 16 bases between. The full variable domain, in which reference TRBV28 and TRBJ2-7 provide the parts outside the CDR3, is DVKVTQSSRYLVKRTGEKVFLECVQDMDHENMFWYRQDPGLGLRLIYFSYDVKMKEKGDIPEGYSVSREKKERFSLILESASTNQTSMYLCASSAPPMRAYEQYFGPGTRLTVT.

The chain recombines TRBV11-3 with TRBJ2-1, with 10 bases lining up with TRBD1. V dropped 4 bases and J dropped 7; count of bases not matched to a gene: 16. Germline V lookup: CDR1 SGHNT, CDR2 YENEEA. The CDR3 has 18 amino acids. The CDR3 spells CASSSTNRWGQGFNEQFF. Here the CDR3 DNA reads TGTGCCAGCAGCTCAACCAACAGATGGGGACAGGGGTTTAATGAGCAGTTCTTC. The variable domain in full, completed from reference TRBV11-3 and TRBJ2-1, reads EAGVVQSPRYKIIEKKQPVAFWCNPISGHNTLYWYLQNLGQGPELLIRYENEEAVDDSQLPKDRFSAERLKGVDSTLKIQPAELGDSAVYLCASSSTNRWGQGFNEQFFGPGTRLTVL.

The V call is TRBV29-1, the J call TRBJ2-3; 14 bases line up with TRBD2. Germline CDR1 and CDR2: SQVTM and ANQGSEA. The CDR3 extends over 16 amino acids. The V segment lost 1 base and the J segment 1 base; nucleotides outside the gene matches: 1. The CDR3 here is CSVEGLAGGRTDTQYF. The CDR3 nucleotides are TGCAGCGTTGAAGGACTAGCGGGAGGGCGCACAGATACGCAGTATTTT.

The rearrangement joins TRBV6-1 to TRBJ2-1; D gene ambiguous. V was clipped by 4 bases and J by 9 bases, with 13 bases between them. Germline assignment: CDR1 MNHNS and CDR2 SASEGT. The CDR3 runs 13 residues. The CDR3 bases are TGTGCCAGCAGTGTGGTAGGCCGGCGTGAGCAGTTCTTC. The encoded protein is CASSVVGRREQFF.

The chain recombines TRBV6-1 with TRBJ1-2; D might be TRBD1 (5 bases). The CDR3 runs to 14 residues. Germline V gene lookup returns CDR1 MNHNS and CDR2 SASEGT. V lost 0 bases to trimming and J lost 4 bases, with 9 bases between them. The CDR3 coding sequence is TGTGCCAGCAGTGAAGCAGGGGCCCGCTATGGCTACACCTTC. The encoded protein is CASSEAGARYGYTF.

The rearrangement uses TRBV7-9 and TRBJ2-5, with 7 bases identical to TRBD2. V lost 0 bases and J lost 4; bases outside the gene matches: 5. There are 15 residues in the CDR3. Looked up from germline, CDR1 is SEHNR and CDR2 is FQNEAQ (reference sequence). The CDR3 sequence: CASSLASGVGETQYF. CDR3 DNA: TGTGCCAGCAGCTTAGCCAGCGGGGTGGGAGAGACCCAGTACTTC.

The genes are TRBV9 and TRBJ1-1, with D maybe TRBD1 (6 bases). Per germline, CDR1 SGDLS and CDR2 YYNGEE. V lost 1 base and J 0 bases, leaving 13 bases between the germline ends. The CDR3 totals 16 residues. The CDR3 reads CASSVSGVVMNTEAFF. CDR3 sequence (DNA): TGTGCCAGCAGCGTATCAGGGGTGGTGATGAACACTGAAGCTTTCTTT.

The chain uses TRBV18 and TRBJ2-2, with TRBD1 matching 7 bases. Germline V lookup: CDR1 KGHSH, CDR2 LQKENI. V lost 6 bases, J lost 6 bases, and 7 bases stayed unmatched. The CDR3 consists of 14 residues. The CDR3 spells CASSPDRAAGELFF. CDR3 in DNA: TGTGCCAGCTCGCCCGACAGGGCTGCCGGGGAGCTGTTTTTT.

This sequence joins TRBV29-1 and TRBJ2-1, with no clear D. The V end lost 2 bases, the J end lost 9 bases, and 5 bases lay between the germline ends. CDR1 and CDR2 from the germline V gene are SQVTM and ANQGSEA. This CDR3 region has 10 residues. CDR3 loop: CSVEWGEQFF. The CDR3 DNA is TGCAGCGTTGAATGGGGTGAGCAGTTCTTC.

This chain connects TRBV5-1 to TRBJ1-2, with D perhaps TRBD1 (6 bases). There are 13 residues in the CDR3. CDR1 is SGHRS and CDR2 is YFSETQ in the germline V gene. Between the trimmed V and J ends, which lost 5 bases and 4 bases, there was a span of 12 bases. The CDR3 coding sequence is TGCGCCAGCAGAACAGGGAATAGCTATGGCTACACCTTC. Encoded protein: CASRTGNSYGYTF. The full variable domain, its missing parts supplied by reference TRBV5-1 and TRBJ1-2, is KAGVTQTPRYLIKTRGQQVTLSCSPISGHRSVSWYQQTPGQGLQFLFEYFSETQRNKGNFPGRFSGRQFSNSRSEMNVSTLELGDSALYLCASRTGNSYGYTFGSGTRLTVV.

CDR3 bases: TGCAGCATTAACCGACAGGGGCGGGCCGTGAACACTGAAGCTTTCTTT. It specifies CSINRQGRAVNTEAFF. V is TRBV29-1 and J is TRBJ1-1; 8 bases are a match to TRBD1. CDR1 is SQVTM and CDR2 is ANQGSEA in the germline V gene. CDR3 length equals 16 residues. The V segment lost 8 bases and the J segment 0 bases; nucleotides outside the gene matches: 14. The full variable domain, in which reference TRBV29-1 and TRBJ1-1 provide the parts outside the CDR3, is SAVISQKPSRDICQRGTSLTIQCQVDSQVTMMFWYRQQPGQSLTLIATANQGSEATYESGFVIDKFPISRPNLTFSTLTVSNMSPEDSSIYLCSINRQGRAVNTEAFFGQGTRLTVV.

The chain joins TRBV4-1 to TRBJ1-6; the D gene is possibly TRBD1 (5 bases). There are 16 residues in the CDR3. Trimming removed 0 bases from V and 9 bases from J, with 15 bases in between. Per germline, CDR1 MGHRA and CDR2 YSYEKL. The CDR3 spells CASSQEGQGAGSPLHF. The CDR3 nucleotides read TGCGCCAGCAGCCAAGAGGGCCAGGGCGCGGGTTCACCCCTCCACTTT.

The genes are TRBV5-8 and TRBJ1-2, with 9 positions matching TRBD1. The V gene end was trimmed by 0 bases and the J gene end by 7 bases; junction bases not matched to a gene: 4. Germline CDR1 and CDR2: SGHTS and YDEGEE. The CDR3 spans 14 residues. The CDR3 is CASSLGQGVGGYTF. The CDR3 DNA follows: TGTGCCAGCAGCTTGGGACAGGGGGTTGGTGGCTACACCTTC.

There are a few counts of this clone. V is TRBV2 and J is TRBJ1-1; D is possibly TRBD1 (5 bases). CDR1 is SNHLY, CDR2 FYNNEI, per germline. V lost 4 bases and J 5 bases, leaving 11 bases between the germline ends. The CDR3 spans 13 residues. The CDR3 loop is CASSGGLPTEAFF. The CDR3 DNA sequence: TGTGCCAGCAGTGGGGGCCTTCCGACTGAAGCTTTCTTT.

This chain links TRBV27 with TRBJ2-1; D is perhaps TRBD1 (6 bases). V was shortened by 6 bases and J by 10 bases, with 28 bases between the two germline ends. Germline V gene lookup returns CDR1 MNHEY and CDR2 SMNVEV (reference sequence). The CDR3 loop spans 17 amino acids. This chain's CDR3 is CASSWTAPRLTAPEQFF. The CDR3, as DNA: TGTGCCAGCAGCTGGACAGCCCCACGCCTAACCGCCCCAGAGCAGTTCTTC.

V gene TRBV9 combines with J gene TRBJ2-1; the D gene is possibly TRBD2 (5 bases). This CDR3 comprises 16 residues. Germline CDR1 SGDLS, CDR2 YYNGEE. V was cut by 3 bases and J by 0 bases, with 13 bases left in between. The CDR3 region is CASSAGLLSSYNEQFF. Here the CDR3 DNA reads TGTGCCAGCAGCGCAGGACTCTTGAGCTCCTACAATGAGCAGTTCTTC.

The rearrangement uses TRBV7-6 and TRBJ1-3, with D maybe TRBD1 (5 bases). Per the germline V gene, CDR1 is SGHVS and CDR2 is FNYEAQ. The V and J ends lost 4 bases and 2 bases respectively, with 15 bases between them. The CDR3 is 16 residues long. The CDR3 DNA follows: TGTGCCAGCAGCTCTTCCCAGGGACTCCCTGGAAACACCATATATTTT. Translation: CASSSSQGLPGNTIYF.